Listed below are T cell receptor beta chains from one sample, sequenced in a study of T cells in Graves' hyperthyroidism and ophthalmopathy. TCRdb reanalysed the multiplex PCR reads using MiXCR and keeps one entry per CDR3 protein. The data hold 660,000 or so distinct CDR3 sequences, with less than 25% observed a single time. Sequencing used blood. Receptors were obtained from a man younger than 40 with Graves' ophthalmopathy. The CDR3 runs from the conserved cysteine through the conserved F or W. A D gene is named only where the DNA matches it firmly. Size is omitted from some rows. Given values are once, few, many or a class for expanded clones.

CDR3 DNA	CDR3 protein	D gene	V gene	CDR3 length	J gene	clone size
TGTGCCAGCAGCCTGAGCGGGAGTCGCAATGAGCAGTTCTTC	CASSLSGSRNEQFF	TRBD2	TRBV11-2	14	TRBJ2-1	many
TGCAGTGCTAGAAAGGGGGGGAACACTGAAGCTTTCTTT	CSARKGGNTEAFF	-	TRBV20-1	13	TRBJ1-1	many
TGCAGTGCTAGAGATAGTGGGGGGTTCTACAATGAGCAGTTCTTC	CSARDSGGFYNEQFF	-	TRBV20-1	15	TRBJ2-1	-
TGTGCCACCAGTGATCGGGGAAACACTGAAGCTTTCTTT	CATSDRGNTEAFF	-	TRBV24-1	13	TRBJ1-1	-
TGTGCCAGCAGTGAATTGAGCCCGGCGGGCTATAATTCACCCCTCCACTTT	CASSELSPAGYNSPLHF	-	TRBV25-1	17	TRBJ1-6	-
TGCGCCAGCAGCCTCCCACACTCAGCGGGAGTTGGAAATGAGCAGTTCTTC	CASSLPHSAGVGNEQFF	TRBD2	TRBV5-1	17	TRBJ2-1	few
TGTGCCAGCAGCCCGCCCGACAGGGAAGCTTTCTTT	CASSPPDREAFF	-	TRBV5-5	12	TRBJ1-1	-
TGCAGTGCCACACCCCCTGGGACCTCCCGTTACGAGCAGTACTTC	CSATPPGTSRYEQYF	-	TRBV20-1	15	TRBJ2-7	many
TGCAGCGTGTACGGACAGGGCAGACTGCCCTACGAGCAGTACTTC	CSVYGQGRLPYEQYF	TRBD1	TRBV29-1	15	TRBJ2-7	few
TGCAGTGCTAGAGAGGTCGTCGGGACAGATAATTCACCCCTCCACTTT	CSAREVVGTDNSPLHF	TRBD1	TRBV20-1	16	TRBJ1-6	-
TGCGCCAGCAGCTTTGCCATGACAGATACGCAGTATTTT	CASSFAMTDTQYF	-	TRBV5-1	13	TRBJ2-3	few
TGTGCCAGCAGTGAAATCGAGTCGGGAGAACCCCCAGATACGCAGTATTTT	CASSEIESGEPPDTQYF	-	TRBV2	17	TRBJ2-3	few
TGTGCCATCAGTGAGGGCTTAGGGGGATCCGAGCAGTACTTC	CAISEGLGGSEQYF	-	TRBV10-3	14	TRBJ2-7	-
TGTGCCAGCAGCGAATCCGGGACAGGGGCCCCCTACGAGCAGTACTTC	CASSESGTGAPYEQYF	TRBD1	TRBV7-2	16	TRBJ2-7	-
TGCAGTGCTGGAGATCAGCGGCGCTACACCTTC	CSAGDQRRYTF	-	TRBV20-1	11	TRBJ1-2	-
TGTGCCAGCAGCTTAGAAGGGACTAGCGAGCAGTTCTTC	CASSLEGTSEQFF	TRBD2	TRBV11-3	13	TRBJ2-1	-
TGTGCCAGCAGCCAAGCAGGGGCGGGAAAGCAAGAGACCCAGTACTTC	CASSQAGAGKQETQYF	-	TRBV3-1	16	TRBJ2-5	many
TGTGCCAGCAGCTTAGGATACACAGATACGCAGTATTTT	CASSLGYTDTQYF	-	TRBV11-2	13	TRBJ2-3	few
TGTGCCAGCAGTTTGGAGGGGACTAATGAAAAACTGTTTTTT	CASSLEGTNEKLFF	-	TRBV28	14	TRBJ1-4	many
TGTGCCAGCTTAGACCGGCACGGAAACACCATATATTTT	CASLDRHGNTIYF	-	TRBV6-2/TRBV6-3	13	TRBJ1-3	few
TGTGCCAGCATCCCCACATGGCGGGGGGAAGGGGACTACAATGAGCAGTTCTTC	CASIPTWRGEGDYNEQFF	TRBD2	TRBV6-1	18	TRBJ2-1	few
TGTGCCAGCTCACCTGCTACGCAAGAGACCCAGTACTTC	CASSPATQETQYF	-	TRBV18	13	TRBJ2-5	-
TGCGCCAGCAGCCAATGGGAGGGCGTGAACACTGAAGCTTTCTTT	CASSQWEGVNTEAFF	-	TRBV4-1	15	TRBJ1-1	-
TGTGCCAGCAGTCCGCCGGGCCTACCCCTCCACTTT	CASSPPGLPLHF	-	TRBV7-2	12	TRBJ1-6	-
TGCGCCAGCAGCCACGCCTTCGACAAGAACTATCAGCCCCAGCATTTT	CASSHAFDKNYQPQHF	-	TRBV4-1	16	TRBJ1-5	few
TGTGCCAGCAGTTACTTGAAAAAAGAGACCCAGTACTTC	CASSYLKKETQYF	-	TRBV6-5	13	TRBJ2-5	-
TGTGCCAGCAGGCTCGAGGGACAGGGGGATTTTGTCCTCCACTTT	CASRLEGQGDFVLHF	TRBD1	TRBV28	15	TRBJ1-6	-
TGTGCCAGCAGACCAATTGGAGGGAGAAATTCACCCCTCCACTTT	CASRPIGGRNSPLHF	-	TRBV27	15	TRBJ1-6	many
TGTGCCAGCAGTTCCGACGGCCTCTACGAGCAGTACTTC	CASSSDGLYEQYF	-	TRBV28	13	TRBJ2-7	-
TGCAGTGCTAGGGGCCTCTCGAACACTGAAGCTTTCTTT	CSARGLSNTEAFF	-	TRBV20-1	13	TRBJ1-1	many
TGTGCCAGCAGCTGGCGGACTGGCCCCTCTGGAAACACCATATATTTT	CASSWRTGPSGNTIYF	-	TRBV5-1	16	TRBJ1-3	-
TGCGCCAGCAGCGAAGGACTAGCGGACACCTACGAGCAGTACTTC	CASSEGLADTYEQYF	TRBD2	TRBV4-1	15	TRBJ2-7	-
TGTGCCACCAGCTCCCGGACTAGCGGCACAGATACGCAGTATTTT	CATSSRTSGTDTQYF	TRBD2	TRBV15	15	TRBJ2-3	few
TGTGCCAGCAGTGGGAACTCGAGGGAGCAGTACTTC	CASSGNSREQYF	-	TRBV9	12	TRBJ2-7	few
TGCGCCAGCAGTGAGAAGAGGTCCTACGAGCAGTACTTC	CASSEKRSYEQYF	-	TRBV10-2	13	TRBJ2-7	few
TGTGCCACCGCGGACAGCTCCTACGAGCAGTACTTC	CATADSSYEQYF	-	TRBV18	12	TRBJ2-7	-
TGCAGTGCTAAACGGGAGAATAAAAACGAGCAGTACTTC	CSAKRENKNEQYF	-	TRBV20-1	13	TRBJ2-7	few
TGCAGTGCTAGAACACGACAGGGGACCAACACAGATACGCAGTATTTT	CSARTRQGTNTDTQYF	TRBD1	TRBV20-1	16	TRBJ2-3	many
TGTGCCAGCAGTGGAGCGGACGAGCAGTACTTC	CASSGADEQYF	-	TRBV28	11	TRBJ2-7	many
TGTGCCAGCAGCCGCGAAGATCACTATGGCTACACCTTC	CASSREDHYGYTF	-	TRBV3-1	13	TRBJ1-2	-
TGTGCCACCAGCAGTCGGGAGGGGGCCGGGGAGCTGTTTTTT	CATSSREGAGELFF	TRBD2	TRBV15	14	TRBJ2-2	few
TGCGCCAGCAGCTCGAGCGGGATGGGCGACGAGCAGTACTTC	CASSSSGMGDEQYF	TRBD2	TRBV5-1	14	TRBJ2-7	many
TGTGCCAGCAGTTTAAAGACTAGCGGGAAAGACGAGCAGTACTTC	CASSLKTSGKDEQYF	TRBD2	TRBV12-3/TRBV12-4	15	TRBJ2-7	-